Presented here are 27 T cell receptor beta chains from one specimen sequenced in a study of regulatory T cells in long-lasting Graves disease. Construction of the TCR beta libraries employed iRepertoire HTBI primers in conjunction with Arm-PCR of CDR3 regions. TCRdb processed the multiplex PCR reads anew with MiXCR; each CDR3 protein has one entry. The sample shows about 470,000 distinct CDR3 sequences, more than 13% of them seen only once. Time point noted: newly diagnosed GD, antithyroid drugs for less than 3 months. With RNA extracted from PBMCs as input, the TCR library was made. These data also featured in a second study, about T cells in Graves' hyperthyroidism and ophthalmopathy.

This material consisted of peripheral blood mononuclear cells (PBMCs), taken at new diagnosis, from a patient treated with antithyroid drugs. These receptors were taken from a woman between 25 and 40 years old with Graves disease.

This clonotype was counted at least ten times. The chain recombines TRBV29-1 with TRBJ1-1, with 8 bases fitting TRBD1. The CDR3 spans 13 residues. V trimming: 5 bases; J trimming: 5 bases; junction bases outside the gene matches: 7. Germline V lookup: CDR1 SQVTM, CDR2 ANQGSEA. The CDR3 nucleotides read TGCAGCGTTTCCAGGGGGCGTGGGACTGAAGCTTTCTTT. Protein product: CSVSRGRGTEAFF.

Many counts were recorded for this clonotype. The V and J genes are TRBV28 and TRBJ2-5, with TRBD1 matching over 12 bases. The CDR3 has 16 residues. Germline V gene data show CDR1 as MDHEN and CDR2 as SYDVKM. V was pared by 2 bases and J by 5 bases, with 6 bases of the junction left unmatched. CDR3 DNA: TGTGCCAGCAGTTTAAGGGACAGGGGGCGCGGTGAGACCCAGTACTTC. Its protein product is CASSLRDRGRGETQYF.

The sample holds many counts of this clonotype. The J gene is TRBJ1-1, the V gene TRBV7-2; D remains ambiguous. V dropped 3 bases and J dropped 1 base, with 6 bases sitting between them. Per the germline V gene, CDR1 is SGHTA and CDR2 is FQGNSA. The CDR3 totals 13 residues. In nucleotides, the CDR3 is TGTGCCAGCAGCTTGGTAAGGAACACTGAAGCTTTCTTT. The encoded protein is CASSLVRNTEAFF. Based on the CDR3 plus reference TRBV7-2 and TRBJ1-1, the full variable domain is GAGVSQSPSNKVTEKGKDVELRCDPISGHTALYWYRQSLGQGLEFLIYFQGNSAPDKSGLPSDRFSAERTGGSVSTLTIQRTQQEDSAVYLCASSLVRNTEAFFGQGTRLTVV.

In this sample, this clonotype turned up a few times. The chain couples TRBV20-1 to TRBJ2-2, with D possibly being TRBD2 (6 bases). V shed 7 bases and J shed 0 bases, with 12 bases lying between them. CDR1 is DFQATT and CDR2 is SNEGSKA in the germline V gene (reference sequence). This CDR3 is built from 14 residues. The CDR3, as DNA: TGCAGTGTTTTGGGGGGTTCGAACACCGGGGAGCTGTTTTTT. Its translation: CSVLGGSNTGELFF.

There are a few counts of this clonotype. This chain links TRBV20-1 with TRBJ2-7; 7 positions agree with TRBD1. J was trimmed by 10 bases and V by 0 bases; bases with no gene match: 6. The CDR3 has 12 residues. Germline CDR1 DFQATT, CDR2 SNEGSKA (reference sequence). The CDR3 DNA reads as TGCAGTGCTAGAGAGGGACAGCCAATTCAGTACTTC. Amino acid sequence: CSAREGQPIQYF.

The chain combines TRBV27 with TRBJ1-1; 7 positions agree with TRBD1. The V gene's germline CDR1 is MNHEY and CDR2 SMNVEV (reference sequence). V lost 5 bases to trimming and J lost 7 bases; unmatched junction nucleotides: 4. This CDR3 contains 12 residues. Here the CDR3 DNA reads TGTGCCAGCAGTAAGGCAGGGGGTGAAGCTTTCTTT. Encoded protein: CASSKAGGEAFF.

This clonotype occurred many times. The chain carries TRBV20-1 and TRBJ2-7; D may be TRBD2 (5 bases). CDR1 is DFQATT and CDR2 is SNEGSKA in the germline V gene (reference sequence). The CDR3 is made up of 13 amino acids. V shed 5 bases and J shed 4 bases, with 15 bases lying between them. CDR3 coding DNA: TGCAGTGCTCCGGCGGACTTGGGTTACGAGCAGTACTTC. It encodes CSAPADLGYEQYF.

This clonotype was seen only once. The rearrangement uses TRBV9 and TRBJ2-2; D is undetermined. The V and J ends lost 3 bases and 6 bases respectively, with 18 bases between them. CDR1 and CDR2 (germline): SGDLS, YYNGEE. CDR3 length: 16 amino acids. This CDR3 reads CASSEFRTGASGELFF. For the CDR3, the DNA is TGTGCCAGCAGCGAGTTCCGGACGGGTGCATCCGGGGAGCTGTTTTTT.

This clonotype was detected a few times. The rearrangement uses TRBV6-2 or TRBV6-3 and TRBJ2-7; 9 nucleotides match TRBD1. Looked up from germline, CDR1 is MNHEY and CDR2 is SVGEGT. The CDR3 is made up of 16 amino acids. V was clipped by 2 bases and J by 0 bases; unmatched bases: 5. CDR3 amino acids: CASSYPGQGSSYEQYF. CDR3 in DNA: TGTGCCAGCAGTTACCCCGGACAGGGGAGCTCCTACGAGCAGTACTTC.

The gene calls are TRBV2 and TRBJ2-1; D remains unclear. Germline V gene sequence: CDR1 SNHLY, CDR2 FYNNEI. Trimming stripped 4 bases from V and 2 bases from J, with 15 bases between. The CDR3 loop spans 16 amino acids. CDR3 amino acids: CASSALGGGAYNEQFF. The CDR3 DNA follows: TGTGCCAGCAGTGCCCTTGGTGGCGGCGCCTACAATGAGCAGTTCTTC.

A note on this clonotype: At one end the junction does not follow the germline gene, possibly because of a read error. This chain links TRBV19 with TRBJ2-1; TRBD1 agrees at 7 bases. CDR1 and CDR2 from the germline V gene are LNHDA and SQIVND (reference sequence). The length of the CDR3 is 14 residues. The CDR3 bases are TGTGTCAGTAGTATCCGACAGGGTTACAATGAGCAGTTCTTC. Its protein is CVSSIRQGYNEQFF.

This clonotype showed up just a few times. The rearrangement links TRBV2 to TRBJ2-1; 9 bases line up with TRBD2. CDR1 and CDR2 from the germline V gene are SNHLY and FYNNEI. The CDR3 spans 16 residues. Trimming at V came to 4 bases and at J to 0 bases, leaving 4 bases not matched to a gene. Here the CDR3 DNA reads TGTGCCAGCAGTGCTTTAGCGGGAGTCTCCTACAATGAGCAGTTCTTC. Protein product: CASSALAGVSYNEQFF.

CDR3 nucleotide sequence: TGCGCCAGCACCCCTAAATGGGTGACTAGCGGACCGAGCCTCTACAATGAGCAGTTCTTC. Residues: CASTPKWVTSGPSLYNEQFF. The chain uses TRBV5-1 and TRBJ2-1; 9 positions agree with TRBD2. The CDR3 is made up of 20 amino acids. J lost 3 bases, V lost 6 bases, and 22 bases had no gene match. The V gene's germline CDR1 is SGHRS and CDR2 YFSETQ. The whole variable domain, filled in from reference TRBV5-1 and TRBJ2-1, reads KAGVTQTPRYLIKTRGQQVTLSCSPISGHRSVSWYQQTPGQGLQFLFEYFSETQRNKGNFPGRFSGRQFSNSRSEMNVSTLELGDSALYLCASTPKWVTSGPSLYNEQFFGPGTRLTVL.

This clonotype has a handful of counts. This chain links TRBV10-2 with TRBJ1-1; no firm D call. This CDR3 contains 13 residues. Germline V gene data show CDR1 as WSHSY and CDR2 as SAAADI. V was shortened by 2 bases and J by 5 bases, with 9 bases between the two germline ends. CDR3 protein: CASSEVPRTEAFF. Written as DNA, the CDR3 is TGCGCCAGCAGTGAGGTCCCGCGGACTGAAGCTTTCTTT.

This clonotype was picked up many times. The chain joins TRBV6-1 to TRBJ1-1, with D hard to call. The germline V and J ends were trimmed by 10 bases and 0 bases, with 21 bases remaining between them. This CDR3 is built from 16 residues. From germline, CDR1 is MNHNS and CDR2 SASEGT. The CDR3 nucleotides read TGTGCCACCTCCTCCCGGACTAGCCAAATGAACACTGAAGCTTTCTTT. Protein sequence: CATSSRTSQMNTEAFF.

The chain couples TRBV5-4 to TRBJ2-5, with 9 bases matching TRBD2. The V gene end was trimmed by 6 bases and the J gene end by 7 bases; junction bases not matched to a gene: 16. Germline CDR1 reads SGHNT; CDR2 reads YYREEE (reference sequence). CDR3 length equals 16 residues. CDR3 in amino acids: CASTPRREGLLGTQYF. The DNA of the CDR3 is TGTGCCAGCACCCCCCGGCGGGAGGGCCTCCTGGGGACCCAGTACTTC.

This clonotype has just a few counts. The chain uses TRBV3-1 and TRBJ2-2; tentative D call: TRBD2 (6 bases). Trimming left V 6 bases short and J 3 bases short, with 14 bases between. The germline gives CDR1 LGHDT, CDR2 YNNKEL (reference sequence). This CDR3 has 15 residues. The CDR3 reads CASRGRGFDTGELFF. CDR3 sequence (DNA): TGTGCCAGCAGGGGTCGGGGGTTTGACACCGGGGAGCTGTTTTTT.

This clonotype was counted a few times. The chain joins TRBV7-9 to TRBJ1-5, with a weak D call TRBD1 (5 bases). CDR1 is SEHNR and CDR2 is FQNEAQ in the germline V gene (reference sequence). The CDR3 has 14 residues. Trimming stripped 5 bases from V and 10 bases from J, with 18 bases between. This chain's CDR3 is CASSKGTDGAPQHF. The DNA for the CDR3 is TGTGCCAGCAGCAAGGGGACGGATGGCGCCCCCCAGCATTTT.

This clonotype was seen a handful of times. V is TRBV6-2 or TRBV6-3 and J is TRBJ2-1; 15 bases are a match to TRBD2. CDR3 length: 16 amino acids. J gave up 7 bases and V 4 bases, and 5 bases lay outside the gene matches. Germline CDR1 reads MNHEY; CDR2 reads SVGEGT. The CDR3 coding sequence is TGTGCCAGCAGTTCCGGGACTAGCGGGAGGTTGAATGAGCAGTTCTTC. Its translation is CASSSGTSGRLNEQFF.

The genes are TRBV11-2 and TRBJ1-2; tentatively, D is TRBD1 (5 bases). The CDR3 totals 14 residues. V dropped 8 bases and J dropped 3 bases, with 16 bases sitting between them. CDR1 is SGHAT, CDR2 FQNNGV, per germline. The CDR3 DNA reads as TGTGCCAGCGGACTCGGGGGTCTTGACTATGGCTACACCTTC. It specifies CASGLGGLDYGYTF.

Many counts were recorded for this clonotype. This sequence joins TRBV6-1 and TRBJ2-2; TRBD2 matches at 11 bases. In germline, CDR1 is MNHNS, CDR2 SASEGT. The ends lost 5 bases at V and 3 bases at J; junction bases unmatched: 11. CDR3 length: 18 amino acids. CDR3 amino acids: CASSQHISGRGDTGELFF. The DNA of the CDR3 is TGTGCCAGCAGTCAACATATTAGCGGGAGGGGGGACACCGGGGAGCTGTTTTTT.

This clonotype appeared many times. This chain links TRBV12-3 or TRBV12-4 with TRBJ2-1; D ambiguous. The CDR3 spans 14 residues. The V and J ends lost 6 bases and 7 bases respectively, with 16 bases between them. CDR3 residues: CASRDGAGWNEQFF. The DNA for the CDR3 is TGTGCCAGCAGAGACGGTGCAGGTTGGAATGAGCAGTTCTTC.

This rearrangement joins TRBV7-9 to TRBJ1-4, with 7 nucleotides matching TRBD1. CDR3 length equals 14 residues. Germline V lookup: CDR1 SEHNR, CDR2 FQNEAQ (reference sequence). The V and J ends lost 3 bases and 6 bases, in that order; junction bases with no gene match: 4. The DNA of the CDR3 is TGTGCCAGCAGCTTGACAGGGAGATATGAAAAACTGTTTTTT. It translates to CASSLTGRYEKLFF.

This clonotype was seen more than once but under ten times. DNA of the CDR3: TGTGCCAGCAGCTTGGATCACCAGGGCCTCGGACTGTTTTTT. This sequence encodes CASSLDHQGLGLFF. The J gene is TRBJ1-4, the V gene TRBV11-2; D might be TRBD1 (5 bases). Germline assignment: CDR1 SGHAT and CDR2 FQNNGV. This CDR3 contains 14 residues. V lost 3 bases and J lost 13, with 18 bases in between.

This clonotype was counted many times. The V gene is TRBV12-3 or TRBV12-4, the J gene TRBJ2-1; no reliable D call. The germline V and J ends were trimmed by 2 bases and 0 bases, with 11 bases remaining between them. CDR3 length: 16 amino acids. CDR3 sequence: CASSLWLTSSYNEQFF. In DNA, the CDR3 is TGTGCCAGCAGTTTATGGCTGACGAGCTCCTACAATGAGCAGTTCTTC.

Worth noting for this clonotype: This may come from a read error, since a much larger clone is one base off. The CDR3 does not close with the conserved phenylalanine or tryptophan, likely indicating a read error. The CDR3 region is CASSPGTDSNQPQHS. The CDR3 bases are TGTGCCAGCAGTCCGGGGACAGATAGCAATCAGCCCCAGCATTCT. The chain uses TRBV12-3 or TRBV12-4 and TRBJ1-5, with 7 bases identical to TRBD1. This CDR3 spans 15 amino acids. J was trimmed by 0 bases and V by 5 bases; bases with no gene match: 4.

This chain uses TRBV6-2 or TRBV6-3 with TRBJ1-4; D is ambiguous. CDR1 MNHEY and CDR2 SVGEGT come from the germline V gene. CDR3 length equals 14 residues. V was pared by 6 bases and J by 4 bases, with 12 bases between. The CDR3 region is CASSSRAVNEKLFF. The CDR3 nucleotides are TGTGCCAGCAGCTCCCGGGCCGTTAATGAAAAACTGTTTTTT.